Below are 18 T cell receptor beta chains sequenced from a single sample in a study of identical twins. TCRdb processed the 5' RACE reads anew with MiXCR; each CDR3 protein has one entry. The sample consists of some 630,000 distinct CDR3 sequences, roughly 7.1% of them appearing once. The same specimen was also included in a second study, on yellow fever vaccine responses in identical twins.

Source material: PBMCs. The receptor source for this set is a woman younger than 30 in good health.

This clonotype was detected a few times. CDR3 protein: CASSRTPGTIYEQYV. The CDR3 DNA follows: TGCGCCAGCAGCAGGACCCCGGGGACAATCTACGAGCAGTACGTC. The V gene is TRBV5-1, the J gene TRBJ2-7; the D gene is possibly TRBD1 (6 bases). The V gene's germline CDR1 is SGHRS and CDR2 YFSETQ. Trimming removed 4 bases at V and 3 bases at J, with 17 bases between. This CDR3 comprises 15 residues.

This clonotype came up many times. V gene TRBV10-3 combines with J gene TRBJ2-2; TRBD2 aligns across 12 bases. J lost 4 bases, V lost 10 bases, and 10 bases had no gene match. Germline V CDR1 and CDR2: ENHRY, SYGVKD. The length of the CDR3 is 16 residues. CDR3 DNA sequence: TGTGCCACCGGACTAGCGGGACCCGCGGGCACCGGGGAGCTGTTTTTT. Amino acids: CATGLAGPAGTGELFF.

This clonotype has ten or more counts. The chain carries TRBV7-9 and TRBJ2-4, with D possibly being TRBD1 (5 bases). The CDR3 has 14 residues. The V gene lost 5 bases and the J gene lost 2 bases, with 10 bases spanning the gap. Germline V gene sequence: CDR1 SEHNR, CDR2 FQNEAQ (reference sequence). Here the CDR3 reads CASSDQGSKNIQYF. DNA for the CDR3: TGTGCCAGCAGCGACCAGGGTTCCAAAAACATTCAGTACTTC.

In this sample, this clonotype turned up a few times. The V gene is TRBV2, the J gene TRBJ2-7, with D possibly matching TRBD1 (5 bases). This CDR3 contains 14 residues. V lost 7 bases to trimming and J lost 2 bases, with 15 bases between them. The V gene's germline CDR1 is SNHLY and CDR2 FYNNEI. For the CDR3, the DNA is TGTGCCAGCACCGAATCAAGGGGCCCCTACGAGCAGTACGTC. Protein product: CASTESRGPYEQYV.

The rearrangement uses TRBV13 and TRBJ2-7, with a tentative D call TRBD1 (6 bases). Germline CDR1 is PRHDT and CDR2 is FYEKMQ (reference sequence). There are 13 residues in the CDR3. Trimming removed 2 bases at V and 2 bases at J, with 7 bases between. DNA for the CDR3: TGTGCCAGCAGCTTACGGGACACCTACGAGCAGTACTTC. Its protein product is CASSLRDTYEQYF.

This clonotype was recorded at least ten times. V and J are TRBV5-1 and TRBJ2-5; the D gene is possibly TRBD1 (6 bases). V was pared by 5 bases and J by 1 base, with 15 bases between. The CDR3 consists of 15 residues. Germline V gene data show CDR1 as SGHRS and CDR2 as YFSETQ. CDR3 bases: TGCGCCAGCAGTTCTGCGAGACAGGTCCAAGAGACCCAGTACTTC. This sequence encodes CASSSARQVQETQYF.

The chain combines TRBV7-2 with TRBJ2-1, with D maybe TRBD2 (6 bases). Germline V gene data show CDR1 as SGHTA and CDR2 as FQGNSA. The CDR3 runs to 15 residues. V was cut by 5 bases and J by 6 bases, with 17 bases left in between. For the CDR3, the DNA is TGTGCCAGCAGCCGGGGACTGGGGAAACGCAATGAGCAGTTCTTC. It specifies CASSRGLGKRNEQFF.

The gene calls are TRBV6-5 and TRBJ2-5, with D perhaps matching TRBD1 (5 bases). The CDR3 covers 15 residues. CDR1 MNHEY and CDR2 SVGAGI come from the germline V gene. The V and J ends lost 2 bases and 2 bases respectively, with 12 bases between them. The CDR3 sequence: CASSYGSRDQETQYF. For the CDR3, the DNA is TGTGCCAGCAGTTACGGCTCCAGGGATCAAGAGACCCAGTACTTC.

This clonotype showed up many times. The rearrangement uses TRBV7-3 and TRBJ2-1; 10 positions agree with TRBD2. The CDR3 runs to 14 residues. The germline gives CDR1 SGHTA, CDR2 FQGTGA. The J segment lost 8 bases and the V segment lost 6 bases, leaving 7 bases of the junction unmatched. As DNA, the CDR3 is TGTGCCAGCAGTTCGCTAGCGGGAGTGCATGAGCAGTTCTTC. Protein product: CASSSLAGVHEQFF.

This sequence joins TRBV12-3 or TRBV12-4 and TRBJ2-1; the D gene is possibly TRBD2 (5 bases). This CDR3 has 15 residues. Trimming stripped 5 bases from V and 3 bases from J, with 14 bases between. In nucleotides, the CDR3 is TGTGCCAGCAGTACAGACGGGATATACTACAATGAGCAGTTCTTC. This encodes CASSTDGIYYNEQFF.

The rearrangement joins TRBV7-3 to TRBJ2-1; 9 bases match TRBD1. The CDR3 consists of 22 residues. The junction had 21 bases not matched to a gene; V was cut back by 1 base and J by 2 bases. Looked up from germline, CDR1 is SGHTA and CDR2 is FQGTGA. The CDR3 nucleotides are TGTGCCAGCAGCTTAAGAGGGGCCAGGGACAGGGATGAGAGGGGGACCTACAATGAGCAGTTCTTC. Its translation: CASSLRGARDRDERGTYNEQFF. Using reference TRBV7-3 and TRBJ2-1 for the parts outside the CDR3, the full variable domain is GAGVSQTPSNKVTEKGKYVELRCDPISGHTALYWYRQSLGQGPEFLIYFQGTGAADDSGLPNDRFFAVRPEGSVSTLKIQRTERGDSAVYLCASSLRGARDRDERGTYNEQFFGPGTRLTVL.

This chain joins TRBV28 and TRBJ1-5; no firm D call. CDR1 and CDR2 (germline): MDHEN, SYDVKM. The CDR3 has 16 amino acids. The ends were cut back, 2 bases at V and 0 bases at J, with 11 bases in the middle. CDR3 nucleotides: TGTGCCAGCAGTTTAAGTGGCTTATATAGCAATCAGCCCCAGCATTTT. Encoded protein: CASSLSGLYSNQPQHF. The full variable domain, rest sourced from reference TRBV28 and TRBJ1-5, is DVKVTQSSRYLVKRTGEKVFLECVQDMDHENMFWYRQDPGLGLRLIYFSYDVKMKEKGDIPEGYSVSREKKERFSLILESASTNQTSMYLCASSLSGLYSNQPQHFGDGTRLSIL.

This clonotype was detected a few times. V gene TRBV29-1 combines with J gene TRBJ2-2; 10 positions agree with TRBD1. CDR1 and CDR2 (germline): SQVTM, ANQGSEA. After removal of 5 bases from V and 4 bases from J, the junction contained 7 bases not matched to a gene. The length of the CDR3 is 15 residues. CDR3 residues: CSVRGQGGATGELFF. The CDR3 bases are TGCAGCGTTCGTGGACAGGGGGGGGCCACCGGGGAGCTGTTTTTT.

This clonotype was observed a few times. The gene calls are TRBV6-5 and TRBJ2-3, with D perhaps given as TRBD1 or TRBD2 (6 bases each). Trimming pared 4 bases from V and 5 bases from J, leaving 16 bases between. The germline gives CDR1 MNHEY, CDR2 SVGAGI. This CDR3 is 15 amino acids long. Here the CDR3 DNA reads TGTGCCAGCAGTTGGGTAGCGGACAGAAAAGATACGCAGTATTTT. Encoded protein: CASSWVADRKDTQYF.

This clonotype was recorded a few times. The rearrangement joins TRBV19 to TRBJ1-1, with D unresolved. The ends were cut back, 1 base at V and 0 bases at J, with 9 bases in the middle. The CDR3 has 15 residues. Germline assignment: CDR1 LNHDA and CDR2 SQIVND (reference sequence). CDR3 loop: CASSIGLRMNTEAFF. CDR3 sequence (DNA): TGTGCCAGTAGTATAGGGCTCCGGATGAACACTGAAGCTTTCTTT.

In regard to this clonotype: This may arise from a read error, as a much more abundant clone is one base away. This sequence joins TRBV29-1 and TRBJ1-1; 8 nucleotides align to TRBD1. The J segment lost 0 bases and the V segment lost 6 bases, leaving 3 bases of the junction unmatched. Germline V gene sequence: CDR1 SQVTM, CDR2 ANQGSEA. The CDR3 has 13 amino acids. This CDR3 is CSVGQALNTEAFF. Here the CDR3 DNA reads TGCAGCGTGGGACAGGCCTTGAACACTGAAGCTTTCTTT.

This clonotype was observed a handful of times. The V call is TRBV12-3 or TRBV12-4, the J call TRBJ1-3; 7 bases agree with TRBD1. V shed 5 bases and J 0 bases; nucleotides not matched to a gene: 10. The CDR3 length is 17 residues. CDR3 region: CASSKSGQYYSGNTIYF. Here the CDR3 DNA reads TGTGCCAGCAGTAAATCGGGACAGTATTACTCTGGAAACACCATATATTTT.

This clonotype was counted only a few times. The J gene is TRBJ2-5, the V gene TRBV5-4; D possibly matches TRBD1 or TRBD2 (7 bases each). CDR1 is SGHNT, CDR2 YYREEE, per germline (reference sequence). Trimming took 3 bases from V and 5 from J, leaving 20 bases between them. CDR3 length equals 16 residues. CDR3 residues: CASSSFRQGGWETQYF. The CDR3 coding sequence is TGTGCCAGCAGCTCTTTTAGACAGGGAGGGTGGGAGACCCAGTACTTC.